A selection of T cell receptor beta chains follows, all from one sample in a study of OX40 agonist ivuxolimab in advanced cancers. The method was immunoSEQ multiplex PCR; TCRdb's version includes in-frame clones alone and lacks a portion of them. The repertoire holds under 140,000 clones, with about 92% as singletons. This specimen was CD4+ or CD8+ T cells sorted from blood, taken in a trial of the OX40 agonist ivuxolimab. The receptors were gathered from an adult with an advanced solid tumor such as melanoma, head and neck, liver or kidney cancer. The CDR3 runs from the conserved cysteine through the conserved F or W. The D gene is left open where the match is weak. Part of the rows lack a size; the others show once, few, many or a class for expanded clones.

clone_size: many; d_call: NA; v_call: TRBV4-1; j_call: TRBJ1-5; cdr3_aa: CASSPSRVGHSNQPQHF; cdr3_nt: TGCGCCAGCAGCCCCTCCCGGGTGGGTCATAGCAATCAGCCCCAGCATTTT
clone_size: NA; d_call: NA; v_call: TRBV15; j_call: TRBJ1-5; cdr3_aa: CATSPRGDGDQPQHF; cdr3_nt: TGTGCCACCAGCCCAAGGGGGGATGGGGATCAGCCCCAGCATTTT
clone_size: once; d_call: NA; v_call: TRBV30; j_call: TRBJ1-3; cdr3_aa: CPSFDRSSGNTIYF; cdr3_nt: TGTCCATCCTTCGACAGGAGCTCTGGAAACACCATATATTTT
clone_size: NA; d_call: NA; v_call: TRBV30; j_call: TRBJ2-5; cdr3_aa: CAWRRQAKETQYF; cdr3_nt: TGTGCCTGGAGACGGCAGGCTAAAGAGACCCAGTACTTC
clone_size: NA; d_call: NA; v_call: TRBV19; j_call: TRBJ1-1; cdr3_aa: CASSPWGGRNTEAFF; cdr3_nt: TGTGCCAGTAGCCCCTGGGGAGGTCGGAACACTGAAGCTTTCTTT
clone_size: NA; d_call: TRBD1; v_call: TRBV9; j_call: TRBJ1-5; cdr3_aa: CASSVGQGGDQPQHF; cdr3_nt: TGTGCCAGCAGCGTAGGGCAGGGGGGCGATCAGCCCCAGCATTTT
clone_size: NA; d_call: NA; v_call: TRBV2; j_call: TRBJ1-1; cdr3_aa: CASSEVQVEAFF; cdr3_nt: TGTGCCAGCAGTGAAGTACAAGTTGAAGCTTTCTTT
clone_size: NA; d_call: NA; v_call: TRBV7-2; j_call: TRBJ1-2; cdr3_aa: CASSLVGAQGYGYTF; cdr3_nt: TGTGCCAGCAGCTTAGTTGGGGCGCAGGGCTATGGCTACACCTTC
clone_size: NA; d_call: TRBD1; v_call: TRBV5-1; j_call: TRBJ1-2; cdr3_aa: CASSFLSQGAKDGYTF; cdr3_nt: TGCGCCAGCAGCTTTTTATCCCAGGGGGCGAAGGATGGCTACACCTTC
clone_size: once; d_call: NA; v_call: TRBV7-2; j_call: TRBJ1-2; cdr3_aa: CASSLAPGTRTNYGYTF; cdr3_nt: TGTGCCAGCAGCTTAGCGCCAGGAACGCGCACTAACTATGGCTACACCTTC
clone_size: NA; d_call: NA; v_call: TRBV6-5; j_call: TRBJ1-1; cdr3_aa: CASSYLQGNTEAFF; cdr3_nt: TGTGCCAGCAGTTACTTACAGGGGAACACTGAAGCTTTCTTT
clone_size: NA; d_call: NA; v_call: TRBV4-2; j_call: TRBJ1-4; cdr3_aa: CASSLGGEREKLFF; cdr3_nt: TGTGCCAGCAGCTTGGGAGGGGAGAGGGAAAAACTGTTTTTT
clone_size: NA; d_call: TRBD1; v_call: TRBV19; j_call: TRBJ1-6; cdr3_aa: CASSTDRERSPLHF; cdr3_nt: TGTGCCAGTAGCACGGACAGGGAACGGTCACCCCTCCACTTT
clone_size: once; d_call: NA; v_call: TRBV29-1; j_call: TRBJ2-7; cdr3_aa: CSVTSDHNSYEQYF; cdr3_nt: TGCAGCGTCACCTCAGACCACAACTCCTACGAGCAGTACTTC
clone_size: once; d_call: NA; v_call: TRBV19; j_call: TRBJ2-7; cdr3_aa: CGGAFYEQYF; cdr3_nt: TGTGGGGGGGCTTTCTACGAGCAGTACTTC
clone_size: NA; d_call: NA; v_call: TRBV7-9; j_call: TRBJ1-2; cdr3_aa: CASSLGSGSAHGYTF; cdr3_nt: TGTGCCAGCAGCTTAGGGTCGGGGAGCGCCCATGGCTACACCTTC
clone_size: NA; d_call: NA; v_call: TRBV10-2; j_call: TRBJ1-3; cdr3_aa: CASTPGRLAGNTIYF; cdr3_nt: TGCGCCAGCACACCAGGTAGACTTGCGGGAAACACCATATATTTT
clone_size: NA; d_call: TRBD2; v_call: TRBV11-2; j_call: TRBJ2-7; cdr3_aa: CASSLGRGGLYEQYF; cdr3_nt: TGTGCCAGCAGCTTAGGACGGGGGGGCCTGTACGAGCAGTACTTC
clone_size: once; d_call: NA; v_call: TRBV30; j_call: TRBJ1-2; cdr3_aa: CAWVGGNYGYTF; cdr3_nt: TGTGCCTGGGTAGGGGGGAACTATGGCTACACCTTC
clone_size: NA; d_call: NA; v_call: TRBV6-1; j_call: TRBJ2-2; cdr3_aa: CASSVSPNTGELFF; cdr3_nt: TGTGCCAGCAGTGTATCCCCGAACACCGGGGAGCTGTTTTTT
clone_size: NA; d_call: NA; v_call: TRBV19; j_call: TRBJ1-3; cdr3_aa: CASSTRTVSGNTIYF; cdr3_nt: TGTGCCAGTAGTACCCGGACGGTCTCTGGAAACACCATATATTTT
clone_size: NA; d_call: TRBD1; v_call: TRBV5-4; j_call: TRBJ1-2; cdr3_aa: CASSSQGQGGYGYTF; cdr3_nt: TGTGCCAGCAGTTCTCAGGGGCAGGGGGGCTATGGCTACACCTTC
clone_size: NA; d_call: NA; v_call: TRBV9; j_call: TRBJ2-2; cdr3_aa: CASSVGGRGTGELFF; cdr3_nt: TGTGCCAGCAGCGTAGGGGGGCGCGGCACCGGGGAGCTGTTTTTT
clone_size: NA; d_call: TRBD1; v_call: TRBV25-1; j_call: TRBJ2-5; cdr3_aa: CASSEKGAGQETQYF; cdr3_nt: TGTGCCAGCAGTGAGAAGGGGGCAGGGCAAGAGACCCAGTACTTC
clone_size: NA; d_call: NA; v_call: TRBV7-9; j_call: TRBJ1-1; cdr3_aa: CASSLVLLTTEAFF; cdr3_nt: TGTGCCAGCAGCTTAGTTCTGCTTACGACTGAAGCTTTCTTT
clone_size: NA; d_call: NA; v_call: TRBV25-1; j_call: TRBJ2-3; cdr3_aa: CASTGSTDTQYF; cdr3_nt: TGTGCCAGTACAGGGTCCACAGATACGCAGTATTTT
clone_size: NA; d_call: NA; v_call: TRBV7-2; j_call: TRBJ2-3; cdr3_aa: CASSREHSRVDTQYF; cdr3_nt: TGTGCCAGCAGCCGCGAACATAGCCGTGTGGATACGCAGTATTTT
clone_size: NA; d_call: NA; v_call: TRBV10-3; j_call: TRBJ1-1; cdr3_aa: CAISDVNTEAFF; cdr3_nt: TGTGCCATCAGTGATGTGAACACTGAAGCTTTCTTT
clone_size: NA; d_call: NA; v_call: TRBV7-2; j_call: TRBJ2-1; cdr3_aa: CASSSRRVNEQFF; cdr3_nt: TGTGCCAGCAGCTCCCGCCGGGTTAATGAGCAGTTCTTC
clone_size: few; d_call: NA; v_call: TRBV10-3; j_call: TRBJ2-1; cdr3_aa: CAISHSTDEQFF; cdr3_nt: TGTGCCATCTCCCATAGCACCGATGAGCAGTTCTTC
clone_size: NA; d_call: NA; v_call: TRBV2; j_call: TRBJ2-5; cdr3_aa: CATILQWDQETQYF; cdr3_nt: TGTGCCACCATTCTTCAATGGGATCAAGAGACCCAGTACTTC
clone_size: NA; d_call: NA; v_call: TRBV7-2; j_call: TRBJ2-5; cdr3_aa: CASSSMYQETQYF; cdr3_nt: TGTGCCAGCAGCTCAATGTACCAAGAGACCCAGTACTTC
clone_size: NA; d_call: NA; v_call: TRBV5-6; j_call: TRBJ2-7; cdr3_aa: CASSLQAGREQYF; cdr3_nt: TGTGCCAGCAGCTTACAGGCCGGTCGCGAGCAGTACTTC
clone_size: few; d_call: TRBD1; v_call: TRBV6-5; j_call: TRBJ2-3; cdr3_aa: CASQNRGLRDTQYF; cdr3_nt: TGTGCCAGCCAAAACAGGGGGCTTAGAGATACGCAGTATTTT
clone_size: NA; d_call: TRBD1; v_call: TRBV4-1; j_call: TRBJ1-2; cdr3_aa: CASSDSAGGIYGYTF; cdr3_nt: TGCGCCAGCAGCGATTCGGCAGGGGGGATCTATGGCTACACCTTC
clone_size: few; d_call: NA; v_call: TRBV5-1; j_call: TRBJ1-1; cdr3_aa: CASSLMGTGNTEAFF; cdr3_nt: TGCGCCAGCAGCTTGATGGGGACGGGGAACACTGAAGCTTTCTTT
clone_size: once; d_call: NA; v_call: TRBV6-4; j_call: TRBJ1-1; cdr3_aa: CASSALGNTEAFF; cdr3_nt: TGTGCCAGCAGCGCGCTAGGTAACACTGAAGCTTTCTTT
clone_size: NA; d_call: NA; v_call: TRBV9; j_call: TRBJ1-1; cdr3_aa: CASSLPDNQEAFF; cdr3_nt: TGTGCCAGCAGCTTGCCAGACAATCAAGAAGCTTTCTTT
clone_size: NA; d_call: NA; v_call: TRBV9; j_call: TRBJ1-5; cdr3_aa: CASSVAPDQPQHF; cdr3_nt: TGTGCCAGCAGCGTAGCCCCTGATCAGCCCCAGCATTTT
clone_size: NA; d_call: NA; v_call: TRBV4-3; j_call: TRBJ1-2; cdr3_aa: CASSQDRRDPGYTF; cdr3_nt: TGCGCCAGCAGCCAAGATCGCAGGGACCCGGGCTACACCTTC
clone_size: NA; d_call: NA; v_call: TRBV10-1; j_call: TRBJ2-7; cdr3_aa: CASSEPQLSGTNYEQYF; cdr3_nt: TGCGCCAGCAGTGAGCCTCAACTATCCGGGACGAACTACGAGCAGTACTTC
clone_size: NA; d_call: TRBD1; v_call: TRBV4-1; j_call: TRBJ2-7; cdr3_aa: CASSQDADRAPYEQYF; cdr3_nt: TGCGCCAGCAGCCAAGACGCCGACAGGGCCCCCTACGAGCAGTACTTC
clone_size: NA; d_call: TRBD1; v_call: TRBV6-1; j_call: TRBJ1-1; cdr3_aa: CASRTGVRTEAFF; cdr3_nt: TGTGCCAGCAGAACAGGGGTGAGGACTGAAGCTTTCTTT
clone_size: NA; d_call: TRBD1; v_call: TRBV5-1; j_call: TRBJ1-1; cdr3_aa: CASSLARGQVFTEAFF; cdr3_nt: TGCGCCAGCAGCTTGGCCCGGGGACAGGTTTTCACTGAAGCTTTCTTT
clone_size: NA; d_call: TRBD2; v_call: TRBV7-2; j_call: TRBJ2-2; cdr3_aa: CASSFTSGSHGELFF; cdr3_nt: TGTGCCAGCAGCTTTACTAGCGGGAGTCACGGGGAGCTGTTTTTT
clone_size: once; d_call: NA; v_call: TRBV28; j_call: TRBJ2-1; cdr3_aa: CASTLGGDEQFF; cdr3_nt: TGTGCCAGCACCCTAGGGGGGGATGAGCAGTTCTTC
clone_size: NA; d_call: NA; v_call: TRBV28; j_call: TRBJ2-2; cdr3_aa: CASRRLGTGELFF; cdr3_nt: TGTGCCAGCAGACGTCTGGGGACCGGGGAGCTGTTTTTT
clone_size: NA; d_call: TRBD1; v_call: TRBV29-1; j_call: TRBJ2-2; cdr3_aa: CSVRDRENTGELFF; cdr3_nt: TGCAGCGTTCGGGACAGGGAGAACACCGGGGAGCTGTTTTTT
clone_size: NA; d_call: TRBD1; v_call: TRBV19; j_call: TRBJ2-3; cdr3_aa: CASSIGETGGADTQYF; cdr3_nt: TGTGCCAGTAGTATAGGGGAGACAGGGGGCGCAGATACGCAGTATTTT
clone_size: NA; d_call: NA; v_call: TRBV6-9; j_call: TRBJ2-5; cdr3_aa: CASSSRQGKGETQYF; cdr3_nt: TGTGCCAGCAGTTCGCGGCAGGGCAAGGGAGAGACCCAGTACTTC
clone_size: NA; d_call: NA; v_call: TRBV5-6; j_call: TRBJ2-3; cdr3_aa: CASSGGQTSTDTQYF; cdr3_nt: TGTGCCAGCAGCGGGGGGCAGACTAGCACAGATACGCAGTATTTT
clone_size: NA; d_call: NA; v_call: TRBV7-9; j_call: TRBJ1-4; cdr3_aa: CASSLVANEKLFF; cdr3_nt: TGTGCCAGCAGCTTAGTGGCGAATGAAAAACTGTTTTTT
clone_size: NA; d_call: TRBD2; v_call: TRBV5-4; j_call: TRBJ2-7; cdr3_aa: CASSRGLAGNMIEQYF; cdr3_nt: TGTGCCAGCAGCAGGGGACTAGCGGGGAATATGATTGAGCAGTACTTC
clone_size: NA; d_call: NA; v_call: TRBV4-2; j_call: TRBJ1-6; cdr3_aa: CASSQDRNGDNSPLHF; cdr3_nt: TGTGCCAGCAGCCAAGACCGGAACGGGGATAATTCACCCCTCCACTTT
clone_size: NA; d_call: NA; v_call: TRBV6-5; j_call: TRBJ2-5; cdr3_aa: CASSYSGRQETQYF; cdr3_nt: TGTGCCAGCAGTTACTCGGGACGTCAAGAGACCCAGTACTTC
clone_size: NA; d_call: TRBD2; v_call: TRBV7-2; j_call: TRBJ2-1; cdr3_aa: CASSASGGVLGQFF; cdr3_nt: TGTGCCAGCAGCGCTAGCGGGGGAGTCCTTGGGCAGTTCTTC
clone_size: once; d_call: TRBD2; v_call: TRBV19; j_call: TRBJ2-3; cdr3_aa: CASSIGLAGGPGADTQYF; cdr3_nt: TGTGCCAGTAGTATAGGACTAGCGGGAGGGCCGGGAGCAGATACGCAGTATTTT
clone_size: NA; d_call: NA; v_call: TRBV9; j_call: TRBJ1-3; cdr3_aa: CASSVAEAREIDTIYF; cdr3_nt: TGTGCCAGCAGCGTAGCCGAAGCCAGGGAAATAGACACCATATATTTT
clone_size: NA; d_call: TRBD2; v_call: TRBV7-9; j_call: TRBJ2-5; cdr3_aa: CASSPRGLAGAETQYF; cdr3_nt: TGTGCCAGCAGCCCGCGGGGACTAGCGGGGGCCGAGACCCAGTACTTC
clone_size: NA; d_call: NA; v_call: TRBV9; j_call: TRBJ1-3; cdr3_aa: CASSEGHPGNTIYF; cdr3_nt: TGTGCCAGCAGCGAGGGACATCCTGGAAACACCATATATTTT